Shown below are 21 T cell receptor beta chains from a single sample sequenced in a study of cytomegalovirus exposure and HLA in healthy donors. The PCR contained 60 Vbeta and 13 Jbeta primers. Using immunoSEQ multiplex PCR, the repertoire was profiled, and TCRdb retains in-frame clones only, with some absent. The sample includes roughly 120,000 clones. The sequencing sample was made of PBMCs. These receptors were taken from a man aged 18-30 years in good health and CMV-seronegative.

The chain employs TRBV6-5 and TRBJ2-1; 8 nucleotides line up with TRBD2. This CDR3 is built from 16 residues. Germline V CDR1 and CDR2: MNHEY, SVGAGI. V gave up 2 bases and J gave up 5 bases; unmatched junction bases: 8. CDR3 amino acids: CASSYRAGAIHNEQFF. The CDR3 region has the DNA TGTGCCAGCAGTTACAGAGCGGGAGCGATTCACAATGAGCAGTTCTTC.

The CDR3 loop reads CASSLGTATNEKLFF. CDR3 DNA: TGTGCCAGCAGCTTGGGGACAGCAACTAATGAAAAACTGTTTTTT. The genes are TRBV7-9 and TRBJ1-4, with 7 bases matching TRBD1. The CDR3 length is 15 residues. The germline CDR1 and CDR2 sequences are SEHNR and FQNEAQ (reference sequence). The ends lost 3 bases at V and 0 bases at J; junction bases unmatched: 1.

The chain links TRBV7-9 to TRBJ1-1; possible D gene TRBD1, 6 bases. The CDR3 spans 15 residues. V was trimmed by 5 bases and J by 1 base, leaving 14 bases between them. CDR1 SEHNR and CDR2 FQNEAQ come from the germline V gene (reference sequence). The CDR3 loop reads CASSSDLGQNTEAFF. The DNA of the CDR3 is TGTGCCAGCAGCAGCGACTTGGGACAGAACACTGAAGCTTTCTTT.

The chain combines TRBV6-1 with TRBJ1-1, with D possibly matching TRBD1 (6 bases). Trimming took 7 bases from V and 0 from J, leaving 12 bases between them. CDR3 size: 14 residues. Germline values: CDR1 MNHNS, CDR2 SASEGT. The CDR3 sequence: CASKEDRLNTEAFF. CDR3 bases: TGTGCCAGCAAGGAGGACAGACTGAACACTGAAGCTTTCTTT.

This chain links TRBV9 with TRBJ2-7, with TRBD2 identical over 11 bases. V lost 3 bases and J lost 2; bases outside the gene matches: 7. The germline gives CDR1 SGDLS, CDR2 YYNGEE. This CDR3 is built from 16 residues. The CDR3 is CASSGGLAGGPYEQYF. The CDR3 DNA reads as TGTGCCAGCAGCGGCGGGCTAGCGGGGGGTCCCTACGAGCAGTACTTC.

CDR3 loop: CASNYPDNEQFF. CDR3 in DNA: TGTGCCAGCAATTATCCGGACAATGAGCAGTTCTTC. The chain employs TRBV6-1 and TRBJ2-1, with D uncertain. Trimming cost V 7 bases and J 5 bases, with 9 bases left between them. Germline V CDR1 and CDR2: MNHNS, SASEGT. This CDR3 contains 12 residues.

The DNA of the CDR3 is TGTGCCAGCCGTGCGGGGTCCGTAATTGAGCAGTTCTTC. It specifies CASRAGSVIEQFF. V and J are TRBV5-6 and TRBJ2-1; tentative D call: TRBD2 (6 bases). The CDR3 runs 13 residues. Germline V gives CDR1 SGHDT, CDR2 YYEEEE. V was clipped by 7 bases and J by 9 bases, with 17 bases between them.

The chain couples TRBV9 to TRBJ2-5, with 8 bases lining up with TRBD2. Unmatched junction bases numbered 6, after V lost 4 bases and J lost 4 bases. The CDR3 is made up of 14 amino acids. Germline V lookup: CDR1 SGDLS, CDR2 YYNGEE. DNA for the CDR3: TGTGCCAGCAGCCCTCGGACTAGCTCAGAGACCCAGTACTTC. Amino acid sequence: CASSPRTSSETQYF.

This rearrangement joins TRBV5-6 to TRBJ1-3; 9 positions match TRBD1. The CDR3 totals 16 residues. V was pared by 2 bases and J by 2 bases, with 5 bases of the junction left unmatched. From germline, CDR1 is SGHDT and CDR2 YYEEEE. DNA for the CDR3: TGTGCCAGCAGCTTTGGGACAGGGAAGGCTGGAAACACCATATATTTT. It is translated as CASSFGTGKAGNTIYF.

V is TRBV2 and J is TRBJ1-2; the match to TRBD1 covers 9 bases. Trimming cost V 3 bases and J 6 bases; bases outside gene matches: 5. The CDR3 covers 14 residues. Germline CDR1 and CDR2: SNHLY and FYNNEI. The CDR3 loop is CASSDGWTGDGYTF. In nucleotides, the CDR3 is TGTGCCAGCAGTGACGGCTGGACAGGGGATGGCTACACCTTC.

V and J are TRBV6-5 and TRBJ2-7, with 7 nucleotides matching TRBD1. J lost 4 bases, V lost 2 bases, and 5 bases had no gene match. This CDR3 is 14 amino acids long. Germline V gives CDR1 MNHEY, CDR2 SVGAGI. The CDR3 is CASSYPGQIYEQYF. The CDR3 coding sequence is TGTGCCAGCAGTTACCCGGGACAGATTTACGAGCAGTACTTC.

The genes are TRBV6-1 and TRBJ1-1; 7 nucleotides line up with TRBD1. The germline V gene encodes CDR1 MNHNS and CDR2 SASEGT. Unmatched junction bases numbered 8, after V lost 0 bases and J lost 7 bases. This CDR3 has 15 residues. CDR3 residues: CASSEALEGAGEAFF. The CDR3 DNA reads as TGTGCCAGCAGTGAAGCGTTAGAGGGGGCTGGTGAAGCTTTCTTT.

This chain uses TRBV5-1 with TRBJ1-2; no clear D. CDR1 SGHRS and CDR2 YFSETQ come from the germline V gene. Trimming stripped 4 bases from V and 3 bases from J, with 10 bases between. The CDR3 is 13 residues long. The CDR3 here is CASSPGGDYGYTF. In DNA, the CDR3 is TGCGCCAGCAGCCCCGGCGGGGACTATGGCTACACCTTC.

The chain combines TRBV29-1 with TRBJ2-2, with 9 bases identical to TRBD1. Germline V lookup: CDR1 SQVTM, CDR2 ANQGSEA. The CDR3 extends over 15 amino acids. Trimming took 1 base from V and 1 from J; bases not matched to a gene: 1. The CDR3 here is CSVEGTGENTGELFF. The DNA for the CDR3 is TGCAGCGTTGAAGGGACAGGGGAGAACACCGGGGAGCTGTTTTTT.

The chain links TRBV7-6 to TRBJ2-1; 9 positions match TRBD1. V shed 4 bases and J 6 bases; nucleotides not matched to a gene: 4. This CDR3 spans 14 amino acids. Germline V lookup: CDR1 SGHVS, CDR2 FNYEAQ. As DNA, the CDR3 is TGTGCCAGCAGCTCTTGGACAGGGGTCAATGAGCAGTTCTTC. Its protein is CASSSWTGVNEQFF.

The genes are TRBV5-1 and TRBJ1-1; no firm D call. V lost 4 bases to trimming and J lost 0 bases, with 7 bases between them. This CDR3 has 13 residues. Germline lookup yields CDR1 SGHRS and CDR2 YFSETQ. CDR3 nucleotide sequence: TGCGCCAGCAGCGGCCAAATGAACACTGAAGCTTTCTTT. Its translation: CASSGQMNTEAFF.

The chain uses TRBV4-1 and TRBJ2-7; D possibly corresponds to TRBD2 (6 bases). CDR3 size: 14 residues. Looked up from germline, CDR1 is MGHRA and CDR2 is YSYEKL. V lost 3 bases and J lost 1, with 10 bases in between. The CDR3: CASSQRAGSYEQYF. CDR3 coding DNA: TGCGCCAGCAGCCAGCGTGCGGGATCCTACGAGCAGTACTTC.

The chain links TRBV19 to TRBJ1-1; 8 bases map to TRBD1. In germline, CDR1 is LNHDA, CDR2 SQIVND (reference sequence). CDR3 length: 16 residues. Trimming removed 3 bases from V and 5 bases from J; junction bases left unmatched: 11. The CDR3 reads CASSIRQGARGTEAFF. In DNA form, the CDR3 reads TGTGCCAGTAGTATTCGCCAGGGGGCGAGGGGGACTGAAGCTTTCTTT. Full variable domain (outside the CDR3, taken from reference TRBV19 and TRBJ1-1): DGGITQSPKYLFRKEGQNVTLSCEQNLNHDAMYWYRQDPGQGLRLIYYSQIVNDFQKGDIAEGYSVSREKKESFPLTVTSAQKNPTAFYLCASSIRQGARGTEAFFGQGTRLTVV.

The genes are TRBV5-1 and TRBJ1-1; no firm D call. V was shortened by 7 bases and J by 4 bases, with 8 bases between the two germline ends. CDR1 SGHRS and CDR2 YFSETQ come from the germline V gene. This CDR3 has 11 amino acids. The DNA of the CDR3 is TGCGCCAGCCGGGAGGGCACTGAAGCTTTCTTT. This codes for CASREGTEAFF.

The chain couples TRBV7-8 to TRBJ1-1; tentatively, D is TRBD1 (6 bases). CDR3 length equals 17 residues. Germline V lookup: CDR1 SGHVS, CDR2 FQNEAQ. The V end was cut by 2 bases, the J end by 3 bases, with 19 bases between. CDR3 coding DNA: TGTGCCAGCAGCTTACTGAGTTGGGGTGGGGGCGACACTGAAGCTTTCTTT. It is translated as CASSLLSWGGGDTEAFF. Full variable domain (remainder filled in from reference TRBV7-8 and TRBJ1-1): GAGVSQSPRYKVAKRGQDVALRCDPISGHVSLFWYQQALGQGPEFLTYFQNEAQLDKSGLPSDRFFAERPEGSVSTLKIQRTQQEDSAVYLCASSLLSWGGGDTEAFFGQGTRLTVV.

J is TRBJ2-7 and V is TRBV6-1; tentative D call: TRBD2 (5 bases). CDR1 and CDR2 (germline): MNHNS, SASEGT. The CDR3 extends over 14 amino acids. V was shortened by 5 bases and J by 2 bases, with 13 bases between the two germline ends. The CDR3 nucleotides are TGTGCCAGCAGTTTTCGCGGGTTCCCCTACGAGCAGTACTTC. Encoded protein: CASSFRGFPYEQYF.